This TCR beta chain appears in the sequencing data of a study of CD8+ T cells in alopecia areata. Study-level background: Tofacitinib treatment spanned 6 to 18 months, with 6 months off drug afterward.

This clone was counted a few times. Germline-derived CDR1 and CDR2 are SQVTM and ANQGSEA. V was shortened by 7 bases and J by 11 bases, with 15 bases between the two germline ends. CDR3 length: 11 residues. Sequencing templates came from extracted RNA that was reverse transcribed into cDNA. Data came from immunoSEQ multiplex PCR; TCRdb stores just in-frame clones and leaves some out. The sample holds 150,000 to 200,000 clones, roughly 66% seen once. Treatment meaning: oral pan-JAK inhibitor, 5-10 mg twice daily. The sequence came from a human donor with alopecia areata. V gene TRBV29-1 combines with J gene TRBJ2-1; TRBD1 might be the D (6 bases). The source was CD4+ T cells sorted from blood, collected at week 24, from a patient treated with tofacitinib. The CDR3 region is CSAGDTKKQFF. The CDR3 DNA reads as TGCAGCGCCGGGGACACCAAAAAGCAGTTCTTC.